This record concerns one T cell receptor (beta chain) sequence. This sample is part of a study of technical replicates of blood from a handful of donors. CDR3 length: 14 residues. CDR1 and CDR2 (germline): SGHRS, YFSETQ. With V trimmed by 1 base and J by 7 bases, 4 bases remained unmatched. Assay used: immunoSEQ multiplex PCR; TCRdb lists only in-frame clones, some missing. The sample holds about 58,000 clones, about 95% seen once. V and J are TRBV5-1 and TRBJ2-1; 8 bases are shared with TRBD2. Sequencing was carried out using PBMCs. The TCR sequence derives from a human donor in good health. Some clones in this sample may be carry-over from other donors' samples. CDR3 residues: CASSLTAGGNEQFF. The CDR3 nucleotides read TGCGCCAGCAGCTTGACGGCGGGGGGTAATGAGCAGTTCTTC.